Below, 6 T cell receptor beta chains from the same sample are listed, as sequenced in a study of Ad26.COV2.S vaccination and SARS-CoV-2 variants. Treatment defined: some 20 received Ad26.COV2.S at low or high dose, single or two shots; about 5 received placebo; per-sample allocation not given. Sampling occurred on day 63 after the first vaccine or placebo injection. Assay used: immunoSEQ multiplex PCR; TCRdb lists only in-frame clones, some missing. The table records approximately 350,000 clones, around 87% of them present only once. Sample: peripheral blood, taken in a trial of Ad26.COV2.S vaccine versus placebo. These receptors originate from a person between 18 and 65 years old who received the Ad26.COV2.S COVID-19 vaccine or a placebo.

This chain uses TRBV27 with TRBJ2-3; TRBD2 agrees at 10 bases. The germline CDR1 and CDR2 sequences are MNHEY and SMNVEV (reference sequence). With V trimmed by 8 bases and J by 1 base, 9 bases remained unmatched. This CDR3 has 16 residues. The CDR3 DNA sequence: TGTGCCAGCCACCTCACCCTAGCGGGGGGCACAGATACGCAGTATTTT. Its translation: CASHLTLAGGTDTQYF.

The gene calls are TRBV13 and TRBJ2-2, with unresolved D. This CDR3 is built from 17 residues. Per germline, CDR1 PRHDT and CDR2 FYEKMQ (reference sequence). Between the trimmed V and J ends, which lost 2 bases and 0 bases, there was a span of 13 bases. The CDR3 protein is CASSLIPKRANTGELFF. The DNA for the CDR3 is TGTGCCAGCAGCTTAATTCCTAAGAGAGCGAACACCGGGGAGCTGTTTTTT.

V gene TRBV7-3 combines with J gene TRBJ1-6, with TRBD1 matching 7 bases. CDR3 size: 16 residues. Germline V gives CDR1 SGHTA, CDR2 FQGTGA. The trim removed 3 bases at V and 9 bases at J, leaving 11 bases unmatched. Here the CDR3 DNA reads TGTGCCAGCAGCTTTGCGACGGGGACAGTATTTTCACCCCTCCACTTT. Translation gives CASSFATGTVFSPLHF.

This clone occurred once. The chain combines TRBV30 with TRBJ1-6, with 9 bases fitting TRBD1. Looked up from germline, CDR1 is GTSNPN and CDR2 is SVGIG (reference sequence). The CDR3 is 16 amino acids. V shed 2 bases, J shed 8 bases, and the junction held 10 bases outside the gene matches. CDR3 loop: CAWSPRTGVGYSPLHF. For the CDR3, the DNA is TGTGCCTGGAGTCCCCGGACAGGGGTTGGGTATTCACCCCTCCACTTT.

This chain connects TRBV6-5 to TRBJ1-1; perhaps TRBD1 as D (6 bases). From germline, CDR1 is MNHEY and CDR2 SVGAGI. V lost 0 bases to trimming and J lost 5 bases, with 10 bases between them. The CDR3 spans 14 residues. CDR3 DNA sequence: TGTGCCAGCAGTTACTCGAATAGGGGGACTGAAGCTTTCTTT. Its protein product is CASSYSNRGTEAFF.

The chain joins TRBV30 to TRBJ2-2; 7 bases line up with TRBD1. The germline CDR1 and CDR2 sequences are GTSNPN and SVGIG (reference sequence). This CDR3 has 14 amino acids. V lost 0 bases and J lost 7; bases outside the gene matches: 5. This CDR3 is CAWSVGTDSGELFF. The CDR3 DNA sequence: TGTGCCTGGAGTGTCGGGACAGACAGCGGGGAGCTGTTTTTT.